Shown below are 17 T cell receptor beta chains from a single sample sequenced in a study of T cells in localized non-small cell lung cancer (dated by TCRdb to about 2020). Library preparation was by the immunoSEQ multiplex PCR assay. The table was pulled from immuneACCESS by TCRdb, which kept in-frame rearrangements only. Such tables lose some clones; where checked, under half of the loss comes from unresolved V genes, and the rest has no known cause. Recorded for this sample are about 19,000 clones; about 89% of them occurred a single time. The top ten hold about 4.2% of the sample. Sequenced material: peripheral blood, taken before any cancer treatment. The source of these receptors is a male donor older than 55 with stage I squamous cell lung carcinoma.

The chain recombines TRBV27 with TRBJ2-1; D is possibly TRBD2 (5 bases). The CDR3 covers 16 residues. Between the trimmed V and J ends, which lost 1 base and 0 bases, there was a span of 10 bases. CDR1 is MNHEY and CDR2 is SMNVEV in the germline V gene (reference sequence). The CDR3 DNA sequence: TGTGCCAGCAGTTTATACCCCACTAGCTCCTACAATGAGCAGTTCTTC. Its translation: CASSLYPTSSYNEQFF.

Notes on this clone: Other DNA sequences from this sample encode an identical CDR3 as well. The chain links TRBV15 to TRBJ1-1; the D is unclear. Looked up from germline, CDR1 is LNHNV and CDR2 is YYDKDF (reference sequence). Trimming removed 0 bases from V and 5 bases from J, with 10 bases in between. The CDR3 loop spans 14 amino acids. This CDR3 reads CATSRDRLGTEAFF. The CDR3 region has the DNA TGTGCCACCAGCAGAGATCGTTTAGGAACTGAAGCTTTCTTT.

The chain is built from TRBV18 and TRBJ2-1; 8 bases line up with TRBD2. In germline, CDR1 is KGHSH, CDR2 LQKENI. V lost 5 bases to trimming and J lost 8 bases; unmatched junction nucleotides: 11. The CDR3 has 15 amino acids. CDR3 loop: CASSSLTGGFYEQFF. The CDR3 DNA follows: TGTGCCAGCTCATCCTTGACGGGAGGGTTTTATGAGCAGTTCTTC.

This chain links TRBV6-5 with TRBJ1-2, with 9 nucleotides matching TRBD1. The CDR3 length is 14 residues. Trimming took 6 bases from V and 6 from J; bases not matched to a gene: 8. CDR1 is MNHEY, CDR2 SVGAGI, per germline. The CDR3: CASRDRGNLDGYTF. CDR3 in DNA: TGTGCCAGCAGGGACAGGGGTAATTTGGATGGCTACACCTTC.

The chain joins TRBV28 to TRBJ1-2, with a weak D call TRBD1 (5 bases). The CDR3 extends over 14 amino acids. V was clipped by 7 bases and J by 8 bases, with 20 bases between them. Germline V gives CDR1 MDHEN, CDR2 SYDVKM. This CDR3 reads CASTTPGGFWGYTF. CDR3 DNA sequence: TGTGCCAGCACCACCCCTGGGGGTTTTTGGGGCTACACCTTC.

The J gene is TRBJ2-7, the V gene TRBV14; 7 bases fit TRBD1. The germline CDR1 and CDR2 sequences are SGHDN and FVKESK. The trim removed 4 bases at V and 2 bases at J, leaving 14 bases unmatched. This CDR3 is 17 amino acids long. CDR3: CASSPPWGQGVAYEQYF. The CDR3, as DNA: TGTGCCAGCAGCCCTCCGTGGGGGCAGGGGGTAGCCTACGAGCAGTACTTC.

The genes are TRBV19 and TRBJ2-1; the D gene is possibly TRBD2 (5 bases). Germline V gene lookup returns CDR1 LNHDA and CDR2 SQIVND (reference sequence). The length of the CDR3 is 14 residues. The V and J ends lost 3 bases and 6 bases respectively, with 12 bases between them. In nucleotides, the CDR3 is TGTGCCAGTAGTATGTACGGGATTACCAATGAGCAGTTCTTC. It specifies CASSMYGITNEQFF.

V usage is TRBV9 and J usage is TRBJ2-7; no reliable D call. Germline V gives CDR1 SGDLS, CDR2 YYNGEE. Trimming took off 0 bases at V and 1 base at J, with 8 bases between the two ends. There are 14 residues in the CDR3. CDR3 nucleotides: TGTGCCAGCAGCGTAGCCCCGAGGTCCTACGAGCAGTACTTC. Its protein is CASSVAPRSYEQYF. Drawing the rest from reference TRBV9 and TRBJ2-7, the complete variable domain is DSGVTQTPKHLITATGQRVTLRCSPRSGDLSVYWYQQSLDQGLQFLIQYYNGEERAKGNILERFSAQQFPDLHSELNLSSLELGDSALYFCASSVAPRSYEQYFGPGTRLTVT.

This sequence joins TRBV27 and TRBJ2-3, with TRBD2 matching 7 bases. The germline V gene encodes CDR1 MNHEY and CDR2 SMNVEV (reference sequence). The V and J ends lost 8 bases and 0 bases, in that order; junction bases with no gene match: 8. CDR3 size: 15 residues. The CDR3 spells CASQREAFSTDTQYF. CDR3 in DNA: TGTGCCAGCCAGCGGGAAGCGTTTAGCACAGATACGCAGTATTTT.

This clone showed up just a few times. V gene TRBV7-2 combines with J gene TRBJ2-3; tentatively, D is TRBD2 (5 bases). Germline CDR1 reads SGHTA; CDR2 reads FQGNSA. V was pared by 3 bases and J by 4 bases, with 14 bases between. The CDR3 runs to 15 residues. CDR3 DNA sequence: TGTGCCAGCAGCTTTCGGCGAGGGATAGCAGATACGCAGTATTTT. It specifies CASSFRRGIADTQYF.

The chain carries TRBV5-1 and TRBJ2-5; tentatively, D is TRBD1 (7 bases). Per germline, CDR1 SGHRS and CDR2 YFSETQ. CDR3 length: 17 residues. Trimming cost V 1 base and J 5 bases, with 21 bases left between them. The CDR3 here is CASSLWGHQGGGETQYF. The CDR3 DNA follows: TGCGCCAGCAGCTTGTGGGGCCACCAGGGGGGCGGTGAGACCCAGTACTTC.

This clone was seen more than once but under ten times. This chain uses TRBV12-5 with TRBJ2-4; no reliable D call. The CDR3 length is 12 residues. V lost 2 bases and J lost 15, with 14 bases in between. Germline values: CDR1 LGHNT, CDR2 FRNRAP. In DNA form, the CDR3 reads TGTGCTAGTGGTTTGTCAAGGGCCCTCGCGTACTTC. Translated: CASGLSRALAYF.

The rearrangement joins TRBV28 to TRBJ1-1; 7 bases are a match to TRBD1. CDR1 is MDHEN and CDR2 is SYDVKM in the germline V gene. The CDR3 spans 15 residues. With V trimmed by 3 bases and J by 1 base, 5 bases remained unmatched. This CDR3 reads CASSFLAGGNTEAFF. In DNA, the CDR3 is TGTGCCAGCAGTTTTCTGGCAGGGGGGAACACTGAAGCTTTCTTT. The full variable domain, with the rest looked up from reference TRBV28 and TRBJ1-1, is DVKVTQSSRYLVKRTGEKVFLECVQDMDHENMFWYRQDPGLGLRLIYFSYDVKMKEKGDIPEGYSVSREKKERFSLILESASTNQTSMYLCASSFLAGGNTEAFFGQGTRLTVV.

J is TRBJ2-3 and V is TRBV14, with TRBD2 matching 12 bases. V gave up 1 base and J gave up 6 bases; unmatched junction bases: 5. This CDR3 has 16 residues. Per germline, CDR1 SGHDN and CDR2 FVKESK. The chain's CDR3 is CASSQVRTSGMDTQYF. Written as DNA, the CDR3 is TGTGCCAGCAGCCAAGTGAGGACTAGCGGGATGGATACGCAGTATTTT. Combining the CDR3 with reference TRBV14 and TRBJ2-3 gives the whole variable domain EAGVTQFPSHSVIEKGQTVTLRCDPISGHDNLYWYRRVMGKEIKFLLHFVKESKQDESGMPNNRFLAERTGGTYSTLKVQPAELEDSGVYFCASSQVRTSGMDTQYFGPGTRLTVL.

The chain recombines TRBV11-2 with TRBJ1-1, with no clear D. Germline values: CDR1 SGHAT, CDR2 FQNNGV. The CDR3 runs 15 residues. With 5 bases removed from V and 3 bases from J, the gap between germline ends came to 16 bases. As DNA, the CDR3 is TGTGCCAGCAGCCTGAGCCCGAGGGTGGACACTGAAGCTTTCTTT. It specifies CASSLSPRVDTEAFF.

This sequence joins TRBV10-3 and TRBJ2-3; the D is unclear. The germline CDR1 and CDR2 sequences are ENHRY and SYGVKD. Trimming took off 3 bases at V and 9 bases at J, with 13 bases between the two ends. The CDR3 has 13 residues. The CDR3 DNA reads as TGTGCCATCAGTGATGGTCTGGCGGACACGCAGTATTTT. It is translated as CAISDGLADTQYF.

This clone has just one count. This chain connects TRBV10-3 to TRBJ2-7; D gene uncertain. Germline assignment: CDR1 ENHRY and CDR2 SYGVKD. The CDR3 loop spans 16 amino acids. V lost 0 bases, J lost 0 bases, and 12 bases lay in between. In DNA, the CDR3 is TGTGCCATCAGTGAGTCGTATCGGACGGACTCCTACGAGCAGTACTTC. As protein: CAISESYRTDSYEQYF.